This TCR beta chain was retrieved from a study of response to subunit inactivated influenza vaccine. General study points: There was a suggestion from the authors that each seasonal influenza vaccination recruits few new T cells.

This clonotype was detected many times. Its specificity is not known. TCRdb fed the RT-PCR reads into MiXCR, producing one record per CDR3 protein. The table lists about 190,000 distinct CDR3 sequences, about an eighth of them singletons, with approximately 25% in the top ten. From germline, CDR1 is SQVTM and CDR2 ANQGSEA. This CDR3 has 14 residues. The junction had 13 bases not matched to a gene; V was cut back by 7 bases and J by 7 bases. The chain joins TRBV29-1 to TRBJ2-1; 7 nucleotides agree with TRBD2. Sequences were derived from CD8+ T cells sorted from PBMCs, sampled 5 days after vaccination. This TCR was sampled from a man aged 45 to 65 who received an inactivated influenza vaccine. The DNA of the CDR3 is TGCAGCGCCTCGGGGCTAGCGGCGGGTAATGAGCAGTTCTTC. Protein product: CSASGLAAGNEQFF.